The 13 T cell receptor beta chains in this list originate from one sample, sequenced in a study of blood T cell repertoires in COVID-19 (dated by TCRdb to 2020 to 2021). The library relied on the immunoSEQ multiplex PCR assay. The source is immuneACCESS, and TCRdb retained only in-frame sequences with V and J called. Part of the clones is not carried over; for the studies checked, unresolved V genes explain less than half of this, and the remainder is unexplained. The sample profile shows 150,000 to 200,000 clones; roughly 89% of them were found once. The ten largest clones represent approximately 13% of the sample. Material for sequencing was peripheral blood. All receptors come from a woman between 65 and 79 years old with COVID-19, enrolled during active disease.

The chain is built from TRBV28 and TRBJ1-2; 9 positions agree with TRBD1. This CDR3 has 15 amino acids. V dropped 5 bases and J dropped 4; count of bases not matched to a gene: 8. Per the germline V gene, CDR1 is MDHEN and CDR2 is SYDVKM. CDR3 in amino acids: CASSPQQGAGYGYTF. CDR3 DNA sequence: TGTGCCAGCAGTCCTCAACAGGGGGCCGGCTATGGCTACACCTTC.

The chain carries TRBV6-1 and TRBJ2-4, with 8 bases fitting TRBD2. Per the germline V gene, CDR1 is MNHNS and CDR2 is SASEGT. The CDR3 length is 14 residues. The trim removed 3 bases at V and 7 bases at J, leaving 5 bases unmatched. CDR3 in DNA: TGTGCCAGCAGTGAGGGTAGCGGGACGAACATTCAGTACTTC. This translates into CASSEGSGTNIQYF.

The chain is built from TRBV28 and TRBJ1-2, with 7 bases aligning to TRBD1. Germline V gene sequence: CDR1 MDHEN, CDR2 SYDVKM. The CDR3 consists of 13 residues. J lost 4 bases, V lost 6 bases, and 5 bases had no gene match. CDR3 protein: CASSRTGVYGYTF. The CDR3 DNA sequence: TGTGCCAGCAGCCGGACAGGAGTCTATGGCTACACCTTC.

J is TRBJ2-7 and V is TRBV25-1; 8 bases match TRBD1. The V and J ends lost 4 bases and 3 bases, in that order; junction bases with no gene match: 5. Germline loops: CDR1 MGHDK, CDR2 SYGVNS. This CDR3 contains 14 residues. Here the CDR3 DNA reads TGTGCCAGCAGTGTTGGGACAGGCGTCTACGAGCAGTACTTC. Protein product: CASSVGTGVYEQYF.

The rearrangement uses TRBV7-2 and TRBJ2-7; D might be TRBD1 (5 bases). The ends were cut back, 2 bases at V and 8 bases at J, with 13 bases in the middle. The V gene's germline CDR1 is SGHTA and CDR2 FQGNSA. This CDR3 is 13 amino acids long. CDR3 nucleotides: TGTGCCAGCAGCTTATCTCCGACAGACAAGCAGTACTTC. This gives the protein CASSLSPTDKQYF.

There are a few counts of this clone. The gene calls are TRBV3-1 (or the pseudogene TRBV3-2) and TRBJ1-6, with TRBD1 matching 7 bases. From germline, CDR1 is LGHDT and CDR2 YNNKEL (reference sequence). V lost 0 bases to trimming and J lost 12 bases; unmatched junction nucleotides: 2. This CDR3 has 13 amino acids. The CDR3 sequence: CASSQEGGLPLHF. As DNA, the CDR3 is TGTGCCAGCAGCCAAGAAGGGGGCTTACCCCTCCACTTT.

V gene TRBV11-3 combines with J gene TRBJ2-7; 8 nucleotides align to TRBD1. Looked up from germline, CDR1 is SGHNT and CDR2 is YENEEA. This CDR3 is built from 17 residues. Trimming cost V 4 bases and J 2 bases; bases outside gene matches: 13. The CDR3 nucleotides are TGTGCCAGCAGCTACACGTCAATAGGACAGGGCCCCTACGAGCAGTACTTC. Translated, it gives CASSYTSIGQGPYEQYF.

V and J are TRBV11-3 and TRBJ2-4; D may be TRBD2 (5 bases). CDR1 and CDR2 (germline): SGHNT, YENEEA. The CDR3 spans 14 residues. Trimming stripped 5 bases from V and 6 bases from J, with 14 bases between. The CDR3 is CASSATSGINIQYF. The CDR3 DNA reads TGTGCCAGCAGCGCTACATCGGGGATAAACATTCAGTACTTC.

CDR3: CASSNRDRVAKNIQYF. The CDR3 DNA reads TGTGCCAGTAGTAACCGGGACAGGGTCGCCAAAAACATTCAGTACTTC. The chain has TRBV19 and TRBJ2-4, with 9 bases matching TRBD1. Trimming at V came to 4 bases and at J to 1 base, leaving 5 bases not matched to a gene. Germline-derived CDR1 and CDR2 are LNHDA and SQIVND (reference sequence). There are 16 residues in the CDR3.

The rearrangement links TRBV18 to TRBJ1-1; D gene uncertain. This CDR3 contains 13 residues. Germline V gene sequence: CDR1 KGHSH, CDR2 LQKENI. The germline V and J ends were trimmed by 3 bases and 1 base, with 6 bases remaining between them. The CDR3 loop reads CASSPPGNTEAFF. The CDR3 region has the DNA TGTGCCAGCTCACCTCCGGGGAACACTGAAGCTTTCTTT.

The table lists this clone with a few counts. J is TRBJ2-7 and V is TRBV11-2, with 8 bases identical to TRBD1. V shed 5 bases, J shed 6 bases, and the junction held 6 bases outside the gene matches. Looked up from germline, CDR1 is SGHAT and CDR2 is FQNNGV. This CDR3 is 13 amino acids long. For the CDR3, the DNA is TGTGCCAGCAGCCCCCGGACAGGGTCCGAGCAGTACTTC. Translated: CASSPRTGSEQYF.

The chain employs TRBV15 and TRBJ1-1; 7 bases are a match to TRBD1. Germline values: CDR1 LNHNV, CDR2 YYDKDF (reference sequence). Unmatched junction bases numbered 10, after V lost 4 bases and J lost 5 bases. The CDR3 spans 15 residues. The CDR3 sequence is CATSINYLDRTEAFF. The CDR3 nucleotides are TGTGCCACCAGCATAAATTATCTGGACAGGACTGAAGCTTTCTTT.

This clone has more than one count but fewer than ten. V usage is TRBV5-1 and J usage is TRBJ2-1, with D maybe TRBD2 (7 bases). Trimming took off 2 bases at V and 6 bases at J, with 24 bases between the two ends. Germline-derived CDR1 and CDR2 are SGHRS and YFSETQ. This CDR3 spans 18 amino acids. CDR3 nucleotides: TGCGCCAGCAGCTTTCAGGGGCACGAGCCGGGAGGAGGCAATGAGCAGTTCTTC. Translating gives CASSFQGHEPGGGNEQFF.